This paragraph reports one TCR beta chain. PCR amplification relied on 60 Vbeta primers (plus 13 Jbeta primers). The repertoire was sequenced with immunoSEQ multiplex PCR; TCRdb's copy has only in-frame clones and lacks some. The data contain 150,000 to 200,000 clones, roughly four fifths of them singletons. This specimen comes from a study of cytomegalovirus exposure and HLA in healthy donors. The receptor was derived from a man aged 50 to 59 in good health and CMV-seropositive. The source material was PBMCs.

The CDR3 sequence is CASSSLAGASYEQYF. CDR3 nucleotides: TGTGCCAGCAGCTCCCTAGCGGGAGCCTCCTACGAGCAGTACTTC. The rearrangement joins TRBV7-9 to TRBJ2-7; 10 nucleotides line up with TRBD2. This CDR3 is built from 15 residues. The trim removed 4 bases at V and 0 bases at J, leaving 3 bases unmatched. In germline, CDR1 is SEHNR, CDR2 FQNEAQ (reference sequence).